Presented here are 25 T cell receptor beta chains from one specimen sequenced in a study of cytomegalovirus exposure and HLA in healthy donors. The PCR made use of 60 Vbeta and 13 Jbeta primers. Assay: immunoSEQ multiplex PCR; the TCRdb copy retains only in-frame clones and omits some. The data show some 160,000 clones, with over 80% seen just once and 2% to 2.5% held by the top ten. The sequencing sample was made of PBMCs. All receptors come from a male donor in good health and CMV-seronegative.

The V gene is TRBV5-1, the J gene TRBJ2-7; weak D call: TRBD2 (5 bases). The CDR3 is made up of 16 amino acids. Germline loops: CDR1 SGHRS, CDR2 YFSETQ. Trimming stripped 0 bases from V and 2 bases from J, with 15 bases between. This CDR3 is CASSLGGPVLTYEQYF. The CDR3 bases are TGCGCCAGCAGCTTGGGAGGGCCAGTCCTAACCTACGAGCAGTACTTC.

This chain joins TRBV19 and TRBJ1-5; D is uncertain. The CDR3 is made up of 15 amino acids. In germline, CDR1 is LNHDA, CDR2 SQIVND (reference sequence). Trimming stripped 3 bases from V and 4 bases from J, with 13 bases between. The CDR3 is CASSITKSLNQPQHF. CDR3 bases: TGTGCCAGTAGTATTACGAAGAGCCTTAATCAGCCCCAGCATTTT. Full variable domain (outside the CDR3, taken from reference TRBV19 and TRBJ1-5): DGGITQSPKYLFRKEGQNVTLSCEQNLNHDAMYWYRQDPGQGLRLIYYSQIVNDFQKGDIAEGYSVSREKKESFPLTVTSAQKNPTAFYLCASSITKSLNQPQHFGDGTRLSIL.

V usage is TRBV10-2 and J usage is TRBJ2-7; possible D gene TRBD2, 5 bases. The V and J ends lost 2 bases and 3 bases respectively, with 14 bases between them. This CDR3 is 15 amino acids long. CDR1 and CDR2 (germline): WSHSY, SAAADI. CDR3 bases: TGCGCCAGCAGTGAGAAACTAGATCACCTCTACGAGCAGTACTTC. Translation gives CASSEKLDHLYEQYF.

The chain carries TRBV7-2 and TRBJ1-4, with D perhaps TRBD1 (5 bases). The CDR3 consists of 14 residues. Germline V gives CDR1 SGHTA, CDR2 FQGNSA. Between the trimmed V and J ends, which lost 3 bases and 3 bases, there was a span of 8 bases. In DNA form, the CDR3 reads TGTGCCAGCAGCTTGGGGCGGTCTAATGAAAAACTGTTTTTT. It specifies CASSLGRSNEKLFF.

V gene TRBV2 combines with J gene TRBJ2-5; TRBD1 might be the D (6 bases). The J call may be faulty, since TRBJ2-7 better matches the DNA end. The CDR3 length is 14 residues. Germline V CDR1 and CDR2: SNHLY, FYNNEI. CDR3: CASNPGTLPYEQYF. CDR3 nucleotides: TGTGCCAGCAATCCCGGGACATTACCCTACGAGCAGTACTTC.

The genes are TRBV6-5 and TRBJ2-7; no clear D gene. V was shortened by 2 bases and J by 2 bases, with 7 bases between the two germline ends. Germline V CDR1 and CDR2: MNHEY, SVGAGI. The CDR3 contains 13 residues. In DNA, the CDR3 is TGTGCCAGCAGTTACACTATGGCCTACGAGCAGTACTTC. This sequence encodes CASSYTMAYEQYF.

The count of this clone is one. The chain links TRBV6-5 to TRBJ2-1; TRBD1 is a possible D gene (5 bases). The ends were cut back, 2 bases at V and 9 bases at J, with 11 bases in the middle. CDR1 and CDR2 from the germline V gene are MNHEY and SVGAGI. The CDR3 is made up of 13 amino acids. DNA for the CDR3: TGTGCCAGCAGTTACCTAGGGGATTCTGAGCAGTTCTTC. It codes for CASSYLGDSEQFF.

This clone came up a few times. The chain is built from TRBV5-1 and TRBJ2-2, with a tentative D call TRBD1 (6 bases). Germline V gene sequence: CDR1 SGHRS, CDR2 YFSETQ. The CDR3 spans 13 residues. The germline V and J ends were trimmed by 2 bases and 8 bases, with 10 bases remaining between them. CDR3 DNA: TGCGCCAGCAGCTTTGTAGGGACAGGGGAGCTGTTTTTT. Translating gives CASSFVGTGELFF.

The V and J genes are TRBV27 and TRBJ2-5; 7 nucleotides line up with TRBD2. The CDR3 covers 16 residues. Germline CDR1 MNHEY, CDR2 SMNVEV (reference sequence). V dropped 2 bases and J dropped 4; count of bases not matched to a gene: 10. The CDR3 reads CASSLGGDGPGETQYF. The CDR3 nucleotides are TGTGCCAGCAGTTTAGGGGGGGATGGCCCAGGAGAGACCCAGTACTTC.

CDR3 protein: CASSLELAGSYEQYF. The CDR3 DNA follows: TGTGCCAGCAGCTTAGAACTAGCGGGGTCTTACGAGCAGTACTTC. This chain joins TRBV7-2 and TRBJ2-7; TRBD2 matches 10 bases. Germline V gene data show CDR1 as SGHTA and CDR2 as FQGNSA. The CDR3 spans 15 residues. V lost 1 base, J lost 4 bases, and 4 bases stayed unmatched. The full variable domain, in which reference TRBV7-2 and TRBJ2-7 provide the parts outside the CDR3, is GAGVSQSPSNKVTEKGKDVELRCDPISGHTALYWYRQSLGQGLEFLIYFQGNSAPDKSGLPSDRFSAERTGGSVSTLTIQRTQQEDSAVYLCASSLELAGSYEQYFGPGTRLTVT.

The V and J genes are TRBV2 and TRBJ2-2; tentatively, D is TRBD2 (6 bases). V lost 7 bases to trimming and J lost 1 base, with 10 bases between them. Germline values: CDR1 SNHLY, CDR2 FYNNEI. The CDR3 sequence is 14 residues long. CDR3 coding DNA: TGTGCCAGCACCGGGACTCGGAACACCGGGGAGCTGTTTTTT. This sequence encodes CASTGTRNTGELFF. Combining the CDR3 with reference TRBV2 and TRBJ2-2 gives the whole variable domain EPEVTQTPSHQVTQMGQEVILRCVPISNHLYFYWYRQILGQKVEFLVSFYNNEISEKSEIFDDQFSVERPDGSNFTLKIRSTKLEDSAMYFCASTGTRNTGELFFGEGSRLTVL.

The chain links TRBV6-5 to TRBJ1-5; D uncertain. V was cut by 6 bases and J by 4 bases, with 10 bases left in between. The V gene's germline CDR1 is MNHEY and CDR2 SVGAGI. The CDR3 sequence is 13 residues long. Here the CDR3 reads CASSLSRNQPQHF. The CDR3 coding sequence is TGTGCCAGCAGCCTCAGTCGAAATCAGCCCCAGCATTTT.

This clone showed up just a few times. The genes are TRBV5-4 and TRBJ2-7; 11 bases are a match to TRBD1. Germline CDR1 SGHNT, CDR2 YYREEE (reference sequence). The CDR3 consists of 14 residues. Trimming at V came to 2 bases and at J to 5 bases, leaving 3 bases not matched to a gene. This chain's CDR3 is CASSLGQGADEQYF. CDR3 nucleotides: TGTGCCAGCAGCTTAGGACAGGGGGCCGACGAGCAGTACTTC.

This CDR3 is CASSVATGQGLSGANVLTF. CDR3 coding DNA: TGTGCCAGCAGCGTAGCAACGGGACAGGGGCTCTCTGGGGCCAACGTCCTGACTTTC. The V and J genes are TRBV9 and TRBJ2-6, with 10 bases that match TRBD1. Germline loops: CDR1 SGDLS, CDR2 YYNGEE. The CDR3 extends over 19 amino acids. The V gene end was trimmed by 0 bases and the J gene end by 0 bases; junction bases not matched to a gene: 6.

This clone showed up just a few times. The chain is built from TRBV7-2 and TRBJ2-3; 10 nucleotides agree with TRBD2. This CDR3 is built from 19 residues. Germline trimming cut 4 bases from V and 8 bases from J; bases unmatched to any gene: 21. Germline V lookup: CDR1 SGHTA, CDR2 FQGNSA. The DNA for the CDR3 is TGTGCCAGCAGCTGGAGTCCGATAGCGGGGGGTCTCAGAAGCGGTACGCAGTATTTT. Translating it yields CASSWSPIAGGLRSGTQYF.

The V and J genes are TRBV5-1 and TRBJ2-1; 14 positions match TRBD2. Germline V gene lookup returns CDR1 SGHRS and CDR2 YFSETQ. The V segment lost 4 bases and the J segment 0 bases; nucleotides outside the gene matches: 6. This CDR3 has 18 amino acids. The CDR3 loop reads CASSPSGLAGGSYNEQFF. The CDR3 DNA reads TGCGCCAGCAGCCCGAGCGGACTAGCGGGGGGCTCCTACAATGAGCAGTTCTTC. The entire variable domain, with the rest obtained from reference TRBV5-1 and TRBJ2-1, is as follows: KAGVTQTPRYLIKTRGQQVTLSCSPISGHRSVSWYQQTPGQGLQFLFEYFSETQRNKGNFPGRFSGRQFSNSRSEMNVSTLELGDSALYLCASSPSGLAGGSYNEQFFGPGTRLTVL.

The CDR3 nucleotides are TGTGCCAGCAGTAAGGGGGGGAATGAGCAGTTCTTC. It yields the protein CASSKGGNEQFF. This chain uses TRBV7-9 with TRBJ2-1, with a possible D match to TRBD2 (7 bases). Germline V gives CDR1 SEHNR, CDR2 FQNEAQ (reference sequence). Trimming stripped 6 bases from V and 7 bases from J, with 10 bases between. This CDR3 contains 12 residues. The variable domain in full, with the rest retrieved from reference TRBV7-9 and TRBJ2-1, is DTGVSQNPRHKITKRGQNVTFRCDPISEHNRLYWYRQTLGQGPEFLTYFQNEAQLEKSRLLSDRFSAERPKGSFSTLEIQRTEQGDSAMYLCASSKGGNEQFFGPGTRLTVL.

In its sample, this clone was seen a few times. The rearrangement links TRBV7-6 to TRBJ1-1, with 9 bases identical to TRBD1. The CDR3 is 13 residues long. V lost 5 bases, J lost 9 bases, and 7 bases stayed unmatched. Germline CDR1 SGHVS, CDR2 FNYEAQ. The CDR3 nucleotides are TGTGCCAGCAGCGTGACAGGGGGGGCCCAAGCTTTCTTT. Amino acids: CASSVTGGAQAFF.

The chain carries TRBV7-2 and TRBJ2-1, with TRBD2 identical over 8 bases. Per germline, CDR1 SGHTA and CDR2 FQGNSA. The CDR3 totals 15 residues. J lost 6 bases, V lost 1 base, and 5 bases had no gene match. DNA of the CDR3: TGTGCCAGCAGCTTAGGGCTAGCGGGTGTCAATGAGCAGTTCTTC. Its translation is CASSLGLAGVNEQFF. The full variable domain, its missing parts supplied by reference TRBV7-2 and TRBJ2-1, is GAGVSQSPSNKVTEKGKDVELRCDPISGHTALYWYRQSLGQGLEFLIYFQGNSAPDKSGLPSDRFSAERTGGSVSTLTIQRTQQEDSAVYLCASSLGLAGVNEQFFGPGTRLTVL.

V gene TRBV5-1 combines with J gene TRBJ2-3, with 7 nucleotides matching TRBD2. Germline V lookup: CDR1 SGHRS, CDR2 YFSETQ. This CDR3 has 15 amino acids. Trimming took 6 bases from V and 0 from J; bases not matched to a gene: 7. This CDR3 is CASNLRGVSTDTQYF. The CDR3 DNA follows: TGCGCCAGCAACCTTCGGGGGGTAAGCACAGATACGCAGTATTTT.

The V and J genes are TRBV19 and TRBJ1-1, with a weak D call TRBD1 (6 bases). The germline V and J ends were trimmed by 7 bases and 0 bases, with 9 bases remaining between them. There are 13 residues in the CDR3. The germline V gene has CDR1 LNHDA and CDR2 SQIVND (reference sequence). Here the CDR3 DNA reads TGTGCCAGTAAGAAGGGGGTGAACACTGAAGCTTTCTTT. It translates to CASKKGVNTEAFF. The variable domain in full, completed from reference TRBV19 and TRBJ1-1, reads DGGITQSPKYLFRKEGQNVTLSCEQNLNHDAMYWYRQDPGQGLRLIYYSQIVNDFQKGDIAEGYSVSREKKESFPLTVTSAQKNPTAFYLCASKKGVNTEAFFGQGTRLTVV.

J is TRBJ1-2 and V is TRBV19; D is ambiguous. Germline V CDR1 and CDR2: LNHDA, SQIVND (reference sequence). The ends were cut back, 1 base at V and 5 bases at J, with 8 bases in the middle. This CDR3 is 13 amino acids long. The CDR3, as DNA: TGTGCCAGTAGTATAGCCGGGGAATATGGCTACACCTTC. As protein: CASSIAGEYGYTF. The variable domain in full, with the rest retrieved from reference TRBV19 and TRBJ1-2, is DGGITQSPKYLFRKEGQNVTLSCEQNLNHDAMYWYRQDPGQGLRLIYYSQIVNDFQKGDIAEGYSVSREKKESFPLTVTSAQKNPTAFYLCASSIAGEYGYTFGSGTRLTVV.

The V call is TRBV2, the J call TRBJ1-4; D not certain. This CDR3 has 13 amino acids. From germline, CDR1 is SNHLY and CDR2 FYNNEI. V shed 3 bases and J shed 7 bases, with 9 bases lying between them. The CDR3 loop is CASSESVREKLFF. The CDR3 DNA follows: TGTGCCAGCAGTGAGTCGGTTCGTGAAAAACTGTTTTTT.

The J gene is TRBJ2-7, the V gene TRBV19; D might be TRBD2 (5 bases). The germline V gene encodes CDR1 LNHDA and CDR2 SQIVND (reference sequence). The CDR3 length is 13 residues. The V end was cut by 5 bases, the J end by 0 bases, with 8 bases between. CDR3 loop: CASSPGISYEQYF. Here the CDR3 DNA reads TGTGCCAGTAGTCCCGGGATCTCCTACGAGCAGTACTTC.

V gene TRBV5-1 combines with J gene TRBJ2-5; tentative D call: TRBD2 (6 bases). The CDR3 is made up of 15 amino acids. Between the trimmed V and J ends, which lost 0 bases and 5 bases, there was a span of 14 bases. The germline CDR1 and CDR2 sequences are SGHRS and YFSETQ. This CDR3 is CASSLAGQGGETQYF. CDR3 nucleotides: TGCGCCAGCAGCTTGGCCGGGCAGGGAGGTGAGACCCAGTACTTC.